This TCR beta chain came from a study of Graves' ophthalmopathy and Graves' hyperthyroidism. Trimming cost V 0 bases and J 14 bases, with 11 bases left between them. Germline V gene sequence: CDR1 LNHNV, CDR2 YYDKDF (reference sequence). The CDR3 runs to 13 residues. Investigators amplified TCR beta CDR3 regions from RNA transcripts. RT-PCR with HTBI primers came first, then second-round multiplex PCR. MiXCR was run by TCRdb on the multiplex PCR reads, yielding one entry per CDR3 protein. There are more than 300,000 distinct CDR3 sequences in the sample; about 16% occur only once, and approximately 7% lies in the top ten.

This receptor was taken from a woman aged 18-35 years with stable Graves' hyperthyroidism. Sequencing input: peripheral blood. The J gene is TRBJ1-6, the V gene TRBV15, with D maybe TRBD1 (5 bases). The CDR3 DNA reads TGTGCCACCAGCAGAGATCTAATGGGGGCCCTCCACTTT. Protein sequence: CATSRDLMGALHF.